This entry describes one TCR beta chain. The data derive from a study of siplizumab effects on memory and regulatory T cells. TCRdb's copy holds only in-frame clones and misses some; the assay was immunoSEQ multiplex PCR. The table records some 96,000 clones, 75% to 95% of them present only once. Germline trimming cut 1 base from V and 2 bases from J; bases unmatched to any gene: 3. Germline V gene data show CDR1 as SGHNT and CDR2 as YYREEE (reference sequence). The CDR3 spans 15 residues. The rearrangement uses TRBV5-4 and TRBJ2-1, with 7 bases identical to TRBD1. This TCR was recovered from a human donor in good health. The sequenced material came from CD4+ T cells sorted from blood. DNA of the CDR3: TGTGCCAGCAGCTTGCAGGGGGTCACCTACAATGAGCAGTTCTTC. As protein: CASSLQGVTYNEQFF.